This T cell receptor (beta chain) came from a study of STAT5B mutations in CD4+ large granular lymphocyte leukemia (dated by TCRdb to the early 2020s). Regarding the research as a whole: Among the healthy controls, the CDR3 'QG' motif was associated with a particular HLA allele. The study compared the TCRbeta repertoires of patients with CD4+ T-cell large granular lymphocyte leukemia against those of healthy blood donors. Flow cytometry on FACSCanto II or FACSVerse showed that the purified fractions were more than 95% pure among lymphocytes. The paper's findings and limits, for the study overall: Main leukemic clonotypes were private to each patient, although about 25% appeared at low frequency in other patients' non-leukemic repertoires. Enrichment of TRBV06-family usage was observed among the top patient clones (8/27) relative to healthy controls (2/35). CD4-sorted patient repertoires appeared more clonal than healthy CD4+ repertoires, and this difference persisted after removing the putative leukemic clones. Data were not HLA-matched; higher clonality in CD4+ versus CD8+ T-LGLL could reflect the relatively small sample size.

TCRbeta rearrangements were sequenced from genomic DNA using the immunoSEQ assay at survey resolution. The study's processing was this. In the TCR sequencing data, the lowest productive clonotype frequency that could be detected was 2.59 x 10-5. Only productive TCRbeta rearrangements, defined as complete and in-frame sequences, were included in the analyses. Simpson clonality, calculated in the immunoSEQ Analyzer version 3.0, was used as the measure of sample clonality. Clones were binned by frequency as very rare, small, medium, large (1-20%) or hyperexpanded (>20%). Generation probabilities were estimated with OLGA 1.2.3, V-gene circos plots were made with VDJtools, specificities were looked up in VDJdb, and CDR3 motifs were identified with GLIPH. Sourced from immuneACCESS, this table was stored by TCRdb with only in-frame sequences that have V and J called. A share of the clones is absent; for the studies checked, an unresolved V gene accounts for under half, and the remainder has no known explanation. V, J and clone size reflect that table, while D and trimming were determined from the DNA. Across this sample there are 30,000 to 35,000 clones, with over 80% seen only once. In total, the top ten clones hold about 4% of the sample.

The healthy controls were 37 blood donors, and the buffy coats of these donors were supplied by the Finnish Red Cross blood service. All TCR-sequenced material derived from peripheral blood: patient blood samples and healthy donor buffy coats. Ficoll-Hypaque gradient centrifugation was used to isolate peripheral blood mononuclear cells. For the healthy controls, CD4+ cells were obtained from buffy coats by magnetic purification. Genomic DNA was extracted using the Gentra Puregene Cell and Tissue kit, and a Qubit 2.0 fluorometer was used to quantify it. This clone was detected a few times. Its antigen is unknown. No clone much larger than this one lies a single base away; base qualities are absent. Reading the germline V gene (reference sequence) gives CDR1 MNHEY and CDR2 SMNVEV. Including cysteine and phenylalanine, the CDR3 has 13 amino acids. The read is trimmed to its CDR3 DNA, 39 bases read in frame from base 1. Trimming costs V 6 bases and J 7 bases, and their ends lie 13 bases apart.

Rearrangement joined TRBV27 to TRBJ1-5, with the D gene not confidently named. The receptor's source is a human donor in good health. Sequenced sample: CD4+ T cells from blood buffy coats. The sequence in DNA is TGTGCCAGCAGCAGGAGTGTATTCCAGCCCCAGCATTTT. Its protein is CASSRSVFQPQHF.